These 32 T cell receptor beta chains were sequenced from one sample in a study of T cell responses to AZD1222 COVID-19 vaccine. Profiling relied on immunoSEQ multiplex PCR, and the TCRdb table lists in-frame clones only, not all of them. The data hold some 180,000 clones, with approximately 92% observed a single time. The sample here was peripheral blood, taken on day 0 of AZD1222 vaccination. These receptors all stem from an adult in good health.

The chain is built from TRBV10-3 and TRBJ1-2; D ambiguous. V was shortened by 4 bases and J by 6 bases, with 9 bases between the two germline ends. The germline CDR1 and CDR2 sequences are ENHRY and SYGVKD. CDR3 length equals 12 residues. CDR3 sequence: CAISAVGDGYTF. DNA for the CDR3: TGTGCCATCAGTGCGGTGGGAGATGGCTACACCTTC.

V is TRBV7-2 and J is TRBJ2-5, with TRBD2 matching over 8 bases. CDR1 is SGHTA and CDR2 is FQGNSA in the germline V gene. V trimming: 1 base; J trimming: 4 bases; junction bases outside the gene matches: 8. The CDR3 is made up of 16 amino acids. In DNA form, the CDR3 reads TGTGCCAGCAGCTTAGGTCCCAGCGGGGGAGGAGAGACCCAGTACTTC. This translates into CASSLGPSGGGETQYF.

This chain uses TRBV6-5 with TRBJ1-5, with D possibly matching TRBD1 (5 bases). Germline CDR1 and CDR2: MNHEY and SVGAGI. The V end lost 1 base, the J end lost 8 bases, and 12 bases lay between the germline ends. This CDR3 is 14 amino acids long. The CDR3 is CASSYYRRGEPQHF. The CDR3 DNA reads TGTGCCAGCAGTTACTACCGACGAGGGGAGCCCCAGCATTTT.

The V gene is TRBV6-2 or TRBV6-3, the J gene TRBJ2-3, with 8 bases that match TRBD1. This CDR3 has 17 residues. Germline V gene lookup returns CDR1 MNHEY and CDR2 SVGEGT. The J segment lost 4 bases and the V segment lost 0 bases, leaving 9 bases of the junction unmatched. The DNA for the CDR3 is TGTGCCAGCAGTTACTCGATCCCCGGACAGGGCGCAGATACGCAGTATTTT. Encoded protein: CASSYSIPGQGADTQYF.

The chain employs TRBV28 and TRBJ1-2, with 12 bases fitting TRBD1. In germline, CDR1 is MDHEN, CDR2 SYDVKM. The CDR3 has 16 amino acids. Trimming at V came to 5 bases and at J to 4 bases, leaving 8 bases not matched to a gene. The CDR3 region has the DNA TGTGCCAGCAGTCAAAGTGGGACAGGGGGCATCTATGGCTACACCTTC. Protein sequence: CASSQSGTGGIYGYTF.

The chain couples TRBV4-2 to TRBJ2-7, with D uncertain. Trimming cost V 1 base and J 0 bases, with 7 bases left between them. The CDR3 consists of 14 residues. Germline values: CDR1 LGHNA, CDR2 YNFKEQ. The CDR3 DNA reads TGTGCCAGCAGCCAAGCCGACCGCTCCTACGAGCAGTACTTC. Residues: CASSQADRSYEQYF.

The V call is TRBV2, the J call TRBJ2-3; the D is unclear. V was shortened by 1 base and J by 8 bases, with 13 bases between the two germline ends. CDR3 size: 14 residues. Per the germline V gene, CDR1 is SNHLY and CDR2 is FYNNEI. The CDR3 sequence is CASSEENTAVTQYF. Here the CDR3 DNA reads TGTGCCAGCAGTGAAGAAAACACCGCCGTTACGCAGTATTTT.

CDR3 in amino acids: CAWSPGTYATNEKLFF. The DNA for the CDR3 is TGTGCCTGGAGTCCCGGGACGTATGCAACTAATGAAAAACTGTTTTTT. The V gene is TRBV30, the J gene TRBJ1-4; D may be TRBD1 (5 bases). The CDR3 contains 16 residues. Germline V CDR1 and CDR2: GTSNPN, SVGIG (reference sequence). Trimming stripped 2 bases from V and 0 bases from J, with 13 bases between.

As regards this clone: The junction and the germline gene differ at one end; a read error may be behind it. This chain uses TRBV7-7 with TRBJ1-5, with 8 bases aligning to TRBD1. The V gene's germline CDR1 is SSHAT and CDR2 FNYEAQ (reference sequence). This CDR3 has 17 residues. CDR3 amino acids: CASSLTGAGYSNQPQHF. CDR3 bases: TGTGCTAGCAGCTTGACAGGGGCGGGCTATAGCAATCAGCCCCAGCATTTT. The entire variable domain, with the rest obtained from reference TRBV7-7 and TRBJ1-5, is as follows: GAGVSQSPRYKVTKRGQDVTLRCDPISSHATLYWYQQALGQGPEFLTYFNYEAQPDKSGLPSDRFSAERPEGSISTLTIQRTEQRDSAMYRCASSLTGAGYSNQPQHFGDGTRLSIL.

The genes are TRBV7-2 and TRBJ2-6, with D perhaps matching TRBD1 (5 bases). This CDR3 spans 15 amino acids. Trimming removed 2 bases from V and 2 bases from J, with 7 bases in between. In germline, CDR1 is SGHTA, CDR2 FQGNSA. CDR3 coding DNA: TGTGCCAGCAGCTTAAACAGGCCTGGGGCCAACGTCCTGACTTTC. Its translation is CASSLNRPGANVLTF.

This clone was seen just once. In DNA form, the CDR3 reads TGTGCCAGCAGCGACCAGGGGGCGAGCTGGGAGACCCAGTACTTC. It specifies CASSDQGASWETQYF. The chain recombines TRBV9 with TRBJ2-5; 8 nucleotides match TRBD1. With 3 bases clipped from V and 5 bases from J, the junction kept 9 bases outside the gene matches. Per the germline V gene, CDR1 is SGDLS and CDR2 is YYNGEE. The CDR3 contains 15 residues.

In this sample, this clone turned up once. The chain combines TRBV7-2 with TRBJ1-3, with TRBD1 as a possible D gene (5 bases). CDR3 length: 15 residues. Germline V gives CDR1 SGHTA, CDR2 FQGNSA. Trimming removed 4 bases at V and 1 base at J, with 11 bases between. In DNA form, the CDR3 reads TGTGCCAGCAGCTGGGACGGGGCGTCTGGAAACACCATATATTTT. This codes for CASSWDGASGNTIYF.

In this sample, this clone turned up once. This sequence joins TRBV2 and TRBJ1-5, with 9 bases identical to TRBD1. This CDR3 has 16 residues. The germline V gene encodes CDR1 SNHLY and CDR2 FYNNEI. Trimming took 5 bases from V and 4 from J; bases not matched to a gene: 9. This CDR3 is CASSYGQGRLNQPQHF. Written as DNA, the CDR3 is TGTGCCAGCAGTTACGGACAGGGGAGGTTGAATCAGCCCCAGCATTTT.

The CDR3, as DNA: TGTGCCAGCAGTTTGAGGAAAAATCAGCCCCAGCATTTT. Its protein product is CASSLRKNQPQHF. The chain combines TRBV12-3 or TRBV12-4 with TRBJ1-5; no definite D call. This CDR3 comprises 13 residues. The V and J ends lost 3 bases and 4 bases respectively, with 7 bases between them.

The chain joins TRBV7-9 to TRBJ2-7, with D unresolved. The germline V and J ends were trimmed by 5 bases and 3 bases, with 8 bases remaining between them. The CDR3 sequence is 12 residues long. CDR1 is SEHNR and CDR2 is FQNEAQ in the germline V gene (reference sequence). The chain's CDR3 is CASSPRYYEQYF. The CDR3 region has the DNA TGTGCCAGCAGCCCTCGGTACTACGAGCAGTACTTC.

The chain links TRBV19 to TRBJ1-1, with a possible D match to TRBD1 (5 bases). Germline CDR1 LNHDA, CDR2 SQIVND (reference sequence). Trimming shortened V by 3 bases and J by 5 bases, and 7 bases separated the two germline ends. The CDR3 contains 12 residues. This CDR3 reads CASSMGGTEAFF. The CDR3 nucleotides are TGTGCCAGTAGTATGGGGGGAACTGAAGCTTTCTTT.

The chain combines TRBV7-8 with TRBJ1-5, with unresolved D. This CDR3 comprises 13 residues. V dropped 3 bases and J dropped 4 bases, with 7 bases sitting between them. The germline CDR1 and CDR2 sequences are SGHVS and FQNEAQ. CDR3 nucleotide sequence: TGTGCCAGCAGCTTGCGAGTTAATCAGCCCCAGCATTTT. Protein: CASSLRVNQPQHF.

CDR3 nucleotide sequence: TGTGCCAGCAGCAATGAAGGGACATTGAATTCACCCCTCCACTTT. This gives the protein CASSNEGTLNSPLHF. This rearrangement joins TRBV11-2 to TRBJ1-6; tentative D call: TRBD1 (6 bases). Trimming shortened V by 5 bases and J by 7 bases, and 15 bases separated the two germline ends. Germline CDR1 SGHAT, CDR2 FQNNGV. The CDR3 extends over 15 amino acids.

The chain carries TRBV27 and TRBJ1-5; D may be TRBD1 (6 bases). V was clipped by 3 bases and J by 3 bases, with 15 bases between them. CDR3 length equals 16 residues. Per the germline V gene, CDR1 is MNHEY and CDR2 is SMNVEV (reference sequence). CDR3 nucleotide sequence: TGTGCCAGCAGTTTCACGGGGGCGAGAATCAATCAGCCCCAGCATTTT. This codes for CASSFTGARINQPQHF.

This clone was detected only once. The V call is TRBV2, the J call TRBJ2-1; 13 positions agree with TRBD2. After removal of 4 bases from V and 8 bases from J, the junction contained 8 bases not matched to a gene. The CDR3 contains 16 residues. CDR1 and CDR2 (germline): SNHLY, FYNNEI. The CDR3 nucleotides read TGTGCCAGCAGTGCCAGACTAGCGGGAGGCTTGGATGAGCAGTTCTTC. It is translated as CASSARLAGGLDEQFF.

This chain links TRBV27 with TRBJ1-4; 7 bases agree with TRBD1. V dropped 5 bases and J dropped 3; count of bases not matched to a gene: 6. The CDR3 totals 15 residues. Germline V gives CDR1 MNHEY, CDR2 SMNVEV (reference sequence). The DNA of the CDR3 is TGTGCCAGCAGTACCTTACAGGGGTCTAATGAAAAACTGTTTTTT. It translates to CASSTLQGSNEKLFF. Combining the CDR3 with reference TRBV27 and TRBJ1-4 gives the whole variable domain EAQVTQNPRYLITVTGKKLTVTCSQNMNHEYMSWYRQDPGLGLRQIYYSMNVEVTDKGDVPEGYKVSRKEKRNFPLILESPSPNQTSLYFCASSTLQGSNEKLFFGSGTQLSVL.

The rearrangement joins TRBV9 to TRBJ2-7; D is unresolved. The CDR3 has 14 residues. CDR1 is SGDLS and CDR2 is YYNGEE in the germline V gene. V gave up 0 bases and J gave up 1 base, with 8 bases separating them. The CDR3 loop is CASSVGAISYEQYF. The CDR3 DNA sequence: TGTGCCAGCAGCGTAGGGGCGATTTCCTACGAGCAGTACTTC.

The chain joins TRBV19 to TRBJ1-6; the match to TRBD1 covers 10 bases. The CDR3 totals 15 residues. Germline V lookup: CDR1 LNHDA, CDR2 SQIVND (reference sequence). After removal of 6 bases from V and 9 bases from J, the junction contained 8 bases not matched to a gene. The CDR3 DNA sequence: TGTGCCAGTAGAGGGACAGGGGCCTTGAGTTCACCCCTCCACTTT. It codes for CASRGTGALSSPLHF.

The rearrangement links TRBV27 to TRBJ1-3; D not certain. V lost 5 bases and J lost 0, with 8 bases in between. CDR1 MNHEY and CDR2 SMNVEV come from the germline V gene (reference sequence). This CDR3 comprises 14 residues. The CDR3 loop reads CASSKDPSGNTIYF. In nucleotides, the CDR3 is TGTGCCAGCAGTAAGGACCCCTCTGGAAACACCATATATTTT.

This chain uses TRBV7-8 with TRBJ2-1; TRBD2 matches 13 bases. Germline V CDR1 and CDR2: SGHVS, FQNEAQ. The CDR3 consists of 17 residues. The V gene end was trimmed by 4 bases and the J gene end by 4 bases; junction bases not matched to a gene: 7. The DNA of the CDR3 is TGTGCCAGCAGCTCAGATGGGACTAGCGGGACTTACAATGAGCAGTTCTTC. This sequence encodes CASSSDGTSGTYNEQFF. Looking up the rest from reference TRBV7-8 and TRBJ2-1 gives the full variable domain: GAGVSQSPRYKVAKRGQDVALRCDPISGHVSLFWYQQALGQGPEFLTYFQNEAQLDKSGLPSDRFFAERPEGSVSTLKIQRTQQEDSAVYLCASSSDGTSGTYNEQFFGPGTRLTVL.

This rearrangement joins TRBV5-6 to TRBJ1-4, with 7 bases that match TRBD1. Germline loops: CDR1 SGHDT, CDR2 YYEEEE. This CDR3 is built from 17 residues. Unmatched junction bases numbered 7, after V lost 0 bases and J lost 2 bases. The CDR3 DNA is TGTGCCAGCAGCTTGGATAGGGGGCTAGGGACTAATGAAAAACTGTTTTTT. It encodes CASSLDRGLGTNEKLFF.

The chain employs TRBV29-1 and TRBJ2-1; D unresolved. CDR1 SQVTM and CDR2 ANQGSEA come from the germline V gene. The CDR3 covers 10 residues. V lost 5 bases and J lost 8, with 7 bases in between. The CDR3 bases are TGCAGCGTTAGAGGCGATGAGCAGTTCTTC. Translating gives CSVRGDEQFF.

This chain joins TRBV5-1 and TRBJ2-7; 14 bases line up with TRBD2. The CDR3 consists of 17 residues. Germline values: CDR1 SGHRS, CDR2 YFSETQ. With V trimmed by 7 bases and J by 0 bases, 9 bases remained unmatched. DNA for the CDR3: TGCGCCAGCGGCCCGGGACTAGCGGGAGTCCTCTCCTACGAGCAGTACTTC. Translation: CASGPGLAGVLSYEQYF.

Written as DNA, the CDR3 is TGCAGTGCCTTAACTCCAGGCACCCAGTATTTT. Amino acids: CSALTPGTQYF. J is TRBJ2-3 and V is TRBV20-1, with D hard to call. The CDR3 extends over 11 amino acids. V gave up 6 bases and J gave up 12 bases, with 16 bases separating them. The germline V gene encodes CDR1 DFQATT and CDR2 SNEGSKA (reference sequence).

V is TRBV6-5 and J is TRBJ2-7, with D maybe TRBD1 (7 bases). Germline assignment: CDR1 MNHEY and CDR2 SVGAGI. Trimming left V 5 bases short and J 4 bases short, with 15 bases between. This CDR3 region has 14 residues. CDR3 in DNA: TGTGCCAGCAGTCAGGGGGGCCTAACGTACGAGCAGTACTTC. Protein: CASSQGGLTYEQYF.

The rearrangement links TRBV11-2 to TRBJ1-2, with D uncertain. The CDR3 runs to 14 residues. Germline loops: CDR1 SGHAT, CDR2 FQNNGV. The V gene lost 0 bases and the J gene lost 0 bases, with 5 bases spanning the gap. The CDR3 nucleotides read TGTGCCAGCAGCTTAGATACCCCTAACTATGGCTACACCTTC. Residues: CASSLDTPNYGYTF. The full variable domain, its missing parts supplied by reference TRBV11-2 and TRBJ1-2, is EAGVAQSPRYKIIEKRQSVAFWCNPISGHATLYWYQQILGQGPKLLIQFQNNGVVDDSQLPKDRFSAERLKGVDSTLKIQPAKLEDSAVYLCASSLDTPNYGYTFGSGTRLTVV.

This chain links TRBV5-1 with TRBJ2-5, with TRBD1 as a possible D gene (5 bases). The CDR3 loop spans 15 amino acids. V lost 0 bases to trimming and J lost 2 bases, with 11 bases between them. Germline loops: CDR1 SGHRS, CDR2 YFSETQ. The CDR3 DNA reads TGCGCCAGCAGCTTGGGATATGACAGACAAGAGACCCAGTACTTC. Its translation: CASSLGYDRQETQYF.